This T cell receptor beta chain was captured by sequencing in a study of shared clonotypes between healthy human individuals. Findings and limits, study-wide: Clonotypes shared by all four sorted-subset donors had higher generation probabilities than non-shared clonotypes. Memory subsets generally showed smaller estimated richness than naive subsets did.

The assay was immunoSEQ multiplex PCR, and TCRdb's table has in-frame clones only and misses some. The data contain 1.4 million to 1.5 million clones, 96% of them singletons. Trimming removed 3 bases from V and 6 bases from J; junction bases left unmatched: 7. Per germline, CDR1 MGHDK and CDR2 SYGVNS. This CDR3 comprises 14 residues. With respect to this clone: Its target is unknown.

This chain joins TRBV25-1 and TRBJ1-2; 7 bases fit TRBD1. The sequenced sample was naive CD4+ T cells sorted from blood. Subset in this sample: CD45RA+ positively selected. This clonotype was sampled from a man aged 25-45 years in good health. This chain's CDR3 is CASSDDRVGDGYTF. The CDR3 coding sequence is TGTGCCAGCAGTGACGACAGGGTAGGCGATGGCTACACCTTC.